This T cell receptor (beta chain) appears in the sequencing data of a study of identical twins. Template switching created a universal primer site, and the cDNA included unique molecular identifiers. TCRdb re-called the 5' RACE reads with MiXCR, one entry per CDR3 protein. The sample records about 340,000 distinct CDR3 sequences, approximately 10% being singletons. This clonotype was detected many times. V was clipped by 4 bases and J by 7 bases, with 14 bases between them. The CDR3 has 12 amino acids. Germline CDR1 DFQATT, CDR2 SNEGSKA (reference sequence). The rearrangement links TRBV20-1 to TRBJ2-7; possibly TRBD1 or TRBD2 for D (5 bases each). The source is a woman aged 45-59 years in good health. The sequenced sample was naive T cells sorted from blood. CDR3: CSAIGASGEQYF. CDR3 nucleotides: TGCAGTGCTATTGGGGCCTCGGGAGAGCAGTACTTC.